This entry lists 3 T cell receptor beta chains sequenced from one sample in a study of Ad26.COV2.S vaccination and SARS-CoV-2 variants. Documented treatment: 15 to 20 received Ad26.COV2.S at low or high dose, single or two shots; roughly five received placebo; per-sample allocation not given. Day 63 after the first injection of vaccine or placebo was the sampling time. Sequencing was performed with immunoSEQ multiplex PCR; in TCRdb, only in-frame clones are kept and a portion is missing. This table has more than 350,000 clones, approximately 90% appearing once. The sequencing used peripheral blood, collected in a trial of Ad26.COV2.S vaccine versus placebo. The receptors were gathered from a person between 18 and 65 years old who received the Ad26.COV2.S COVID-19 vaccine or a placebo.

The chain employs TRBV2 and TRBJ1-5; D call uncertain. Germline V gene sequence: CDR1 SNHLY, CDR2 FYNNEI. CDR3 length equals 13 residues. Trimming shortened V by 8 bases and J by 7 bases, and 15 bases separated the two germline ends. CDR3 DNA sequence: TGTGCCAGCGGCGCACAACCGGCCCAGCCCCAGCATTTT. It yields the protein CASGAQPAQPQHF.

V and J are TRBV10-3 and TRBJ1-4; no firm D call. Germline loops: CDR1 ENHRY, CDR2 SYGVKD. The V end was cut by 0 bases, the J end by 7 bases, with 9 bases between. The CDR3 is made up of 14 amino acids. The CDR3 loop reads CAISESISVEKLFF. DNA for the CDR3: TGTGCCATCAGTGAGTCGATTTCGGTTGAAAAACTGTTTTTT.

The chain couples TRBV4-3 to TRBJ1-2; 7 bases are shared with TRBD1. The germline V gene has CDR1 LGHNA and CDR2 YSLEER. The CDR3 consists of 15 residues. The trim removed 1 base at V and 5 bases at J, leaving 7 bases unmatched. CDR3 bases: TGCGCCAGCAGCCAAGTGACAGGGACAGCGTATGGCTACACCTTC. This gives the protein CASSQVTGTAYGYTF.